The 3 T cell receptor beta chains below come from one sample, sequenced in a study of blood T cell repertoires in COVID-19. Sequenced by immunoSEQ multiplex PCR; TCRdb stores in-frame clones only, minus some. The repertoire consists of 45,000 or so clones, with approximately 83% occurring once and the leading ten covering roughly 8.2%. Sequenced input: peripheral blood. These receptors were obtained from a man at least 80 years old in a cohort sampled during active COVID-19.

V gene TRBV6-2 or TRBV6-3 combines with J gene TRBJ2-7, with a weak D call TRBD2 (6 bases). The length of the CDR3 is 13 residues. V lost 6 bases, J lost 6 bases, and 15 bases lay in between. Germline assignment: CDR1 MNHEY and CDR2 SVGEGT. The CDR3 bases are TGTGCCAGCAGCCGACTAGTTTTGGGCGAGCAGTACTTC. This sequence encodes CASSRLVLGEQYF.

The chain employs TRBV25-1 and TRBJ1-5; D possibly corresponds to TRBD1 (5 bases). This CDR3 contains 15 residues. V lost 2 bases and J 0 bases, leaving 8 bases between the germline ends. Germline assignment: CDR1 MGHDK and CDR2 SYGVNS. The CDR3: CASSEAGPSNQPQHF. The DNA for the CDR3 is TGTGCCAGCAGTGAAGCAGGGCCTAGCAATCAGCCCCAGCATTTT.

This clone was picked up one time. The chain joins TRBV30 to TRBJ1-1, with D uncertain. This CDR3 is built from 14 residues. V lost 1 base, J lost 0 bases, and 9 bases lay in between. Looked up from germline, CDR1 is GTSNPN and CDR2 is SVGIG (reference sequence). CDR3 protein: CAWSGVTLNTEAFF. The CDR3 DNA reads TGTGCCTGGAGTGGCGTCACCCTGAACACTGAAGCTTTCTTT. Full variable domain (rest looked up from reference TRBV30 and TRBJ1-1): SQTIHQWPATLVQPVGSPLSLECTVEGTSNPNLYWYRQAAGRGLQLLFYSVGIGQISSEVPQNLSASRPQDRQFILSSKKLLLSDSGFYLCAWSGVTLNTEAFFGQGTRLTVV.